This TCR beta chain is drawn from a study of Graves' ophthalmopathy and Graves' hyperthyroidism. As regards this clonotype: The antigen remains undetermined. A much larger clone lies a single base off, so this may be a read error.

Overall study results and limits: Most expanded clonotypes from thyroid (those above 0.001 frequency) were also found in blood. Ophthalmopathy versus stable hyperthyroidism: 13-signature model gave 85% to 90% sensitivity, less than 83% specificity.

RNA transcripts served as template for amplifying TCR beta CDR3 sequences. In the first round, RT-PCR was carried out with HTBI primers, and a multiplex PCR formed the second round. In TCRdb, the multiplex PCR reads were re-called with MiXCR into one record per CDR3 protein. The sample comprises 900,000 to 1,200,000 distinct CDR3 sequences, 36% of which are singletons, and 11% rests with the top ten. Physicians reached a diagnosis by relying on clinical symptoms, serum thyroxine, TRAb, thyroid ultrasound and orbital computed tomography. Germline V gene lookup returns CDR1 SEHNR and CDR2 FQNEAQ (reference sequence). V gave up 4 bases and J gave up 7 bases, with 20 bases separating them. The CDR3 runs to 16 residues.

The specimen was peripheral blood or thyroid tissue (not recorded which). This chain uses TRBV7-9 with TRBJ1-5; tentatively, D is TRBD1 (5 bases). This receptor was identified in an adult man with Graves' hyperthyroidism. CDR3 residues: CASSSGTKGPGQPQHF. Written as DNA, the CDR3 is TGTGCCAGCAGCTCCGGGACTAAGGGACCAGGGCAGCCCCAGCATTTT.